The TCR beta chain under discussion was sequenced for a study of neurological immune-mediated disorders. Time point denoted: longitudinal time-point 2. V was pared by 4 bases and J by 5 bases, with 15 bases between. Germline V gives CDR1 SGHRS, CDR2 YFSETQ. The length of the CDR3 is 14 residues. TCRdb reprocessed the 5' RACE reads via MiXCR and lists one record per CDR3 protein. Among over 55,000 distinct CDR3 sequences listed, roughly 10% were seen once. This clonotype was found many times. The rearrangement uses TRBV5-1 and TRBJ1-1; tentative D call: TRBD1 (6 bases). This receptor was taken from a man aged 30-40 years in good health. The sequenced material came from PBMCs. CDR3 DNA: TGCGCCAGCAGCCTCAGGGGAAGAAGAACTGAAGCTTTCTTT. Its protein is CASSLRGRRTEAFF.